The next 21 T cell receptor beta chains were all read from a single sample in a study of T cells in lung cancer brain metastases. This table comes from immunoSEQ multiplex PCR, and its TCRdb copy is limited to in-frame clones, with some not included. The sample contains about 1,900 clones, roughly 90% of which appear only once. The material sequenced was tumor tissue from a brain metastasis. These TCRs come from a woman in her forties or fifties with non-small cell lung cancer that had spread to the brain.

The J gene is TRBJ2-3, the V gene TRBV15; 11 nucleotides agree with TRBD1. This CDR3 is built from 15 residues. The J segment lost 4 bases and the V segment lost 6 bases, leaving 6 bases of the junction unmatched. CDR1 and CDR2 from the germline V gene are LNHNV and YYDKDF (reference sequence). CDR3 loop: CATRRDRGRSDTQYF. In nucleotides, the CDR3 is TGTGCCACCAGAAGGGACAGGGGGAGGTCAGATACGCAGTATTTT. Complete variable domain (other parts from reference TRBV15 and TRBJ2-3): DAMVIQNPRYQVTQFGKPVTLSCSQTLNHNVMYWYQQKSSQAPKLLFHYYDKDFNNEADTPDNFQSRRPNTSFCFLDIRSPGLGDTAMYLCATRRDRGRSDTQYFGPGTRLTVL.

Points on this clone: Other nucleotide sequences from this sample produce the same CDR3. The chain uses TRBV30 and TRBJ1-2, with D possibly TRBD1 on 5 matching bases. CDR3 length: 12 amino acids. Trimming removed 7 bases at V and 4 bases at J, with 13 bases between. Germline CDR1 reads GTSNPN; CDR2 reads SVGIG (reference sequence). CDR3 nucleotides: TGTGCCTCGGGGGGAGGTGGCTATGGCTACACCTTC. Translating gives CASGGGGYGYTF.

The J gene is TRBJ2-1, the V gene TRBV11-3, with TRBD2 matching 10 bases. The CDR3 length is 15 residues. Germline loops: CDR1 SGHNT, CDR2 YENEEA. The V and J ends lost 4 bases and 5 bases, in that order; junction bases with no gene match: 5. CDR3 in DNA: TGTGCCAGCAGCTCCCTAGCGGGGGACCACAATGAGCAGTTCTTC. It yields the protein CASSSLAGDHNEQFF.

The genes are TRBV9 and TRBJ2-2; tentatively, D is TRBD2 (5 bases). Trimming shortened V by 4 bases and J by 4 bases, and 17 bases separated the two germline ends. Germline V lookup: CDR1 SGDLS, CDR2 YYNGEE. This CDR3 is 16 amino acids long. In nucleotides, the CDR3 is TGTGCCAGCAGCACCAGACTATCGGTCGGCACCGGGGAGCTGTTTTTT. This translates into CASSTRLSVGTGELFF.

The CDR3 region has the DNA TGTGCCAGCAGCGGGCCCGGGTCAGGATACGAGCAGTACTTC. Its protein product is CASSGPGSGYEQYF. This rearrangement joins TRBV9 to TRBJ2-7; D not resolved. Per germline, CDR1 SGDLS and CDR2 YYNGEE. Trimming removed 3 bases at V and 4 bases at J, with 14 bases between. The CDR3 is made up of 14 amino acids.

The rearrangement links TRBV7-3 to TRBJ2-7; 8 bases fit TRBD2. The CDR3 extends over 15 amino acids. With V trimmed by 2 bases and J by 5 bases, 8 bases remained unmatched. CDR1 SGHTA and CDR2 FQGTGA come from the germline V gene. For the CDR3, the DNA is TGTGCCAGCAGCTTAGAAGATAGCGGGATGGACGAGCAGTACTTC. Residues: CASSLEDSGMDEQYF. Full variable domain (rest looked up from reference TRBV7-3 and TRBJ2-7): GAGVSQTPSNKVTEKGKYVELRCDPISGHTALYWYRQSLGQGPEFLIYFQGTGAADDSGLPNDRFFAVRPEGSVSTLKIQRTERGDSAVYLCASSLEDSGMDEQYFGPGTRLTVT.

The gene calls are TRBV7-3 and TRBJ2-6; no clear D. The CDR3 spans 16 residues. Germline lookup yields CDR1 SGHTA and CDR2 FQGTGA. V was clipped by 5 bases and J by 5 bases, with 16 bases between them. The DNA of the CDR3 is TGTGCCAGCAGCGACGCCTTACAAAGTCGGGCCAACGTCCTGACTTTC. Its translation: CASSDALQSRANVLTF.

V usage is TRBV11-2 and J usage is TRBJ2-7; a weak D match, TRBD1 (6 bases). The germline gives CDR1 SGHAT, CDR2 FQNNGV. This CDR3 is built from 12 residues. Trimming took off 2 bases at V and 12 bases at J, with 14 bases between the two ends. The CDR3 sequence: CASSLKGWGLYF. CDR3 DNA sequence: TGTGCCAGCAGCTTAAAGGGTTGGGGGCTGTACTTC.

The rearrangement links TRBV4-1 to TRBJ1-2; possibly TRBD1 for D (5 bases). Per germline, CDR1 MGHRA and CDR2 YSYEKL. The V end lost 4 bases, the J end lost 4 bases, and 10 bases lay between the germline ends. This CDR3 region has 13 residues. CDR3 nucleotides: TGCGCCAGCAGCCCGGTAGGGGCCTATGGCTACACCTTC. Translated: CASSPVGAYGYTF.

This chain links TRBV6-5 with TRBJ2-7; D remains unclear. The CDR3 consists of 16 residues. In germline, CDR1 is MNHEY, CDR2 SVGAGI. V was shortened by 3 bases and J by 2 bases, with 17 bases between the two germline ends. CDR3: CASSYGRNPGPYEQYF. CDR3 nucleotides: TGTGCCAGCAGTTATGGGCGGAACCCGGGCCCCTACGAGCAGTACTTC.

This chain joins TRBV7-2 and TRBJ1-3; perhaps TRBD1 as D (6 bases). The CDR3 runs 17 residues. The germline gives CDR1 SGHTA, CDR2 FQGNSA. Between the trimmed V and J ends, which lost 0 bases and 1 base, there was a span of 13 bases. The CDR3 sequence is CASSLAHVRGSGNTIYF. Here the CDR3 DNA reads TGTGCCAGCAGCTTAGCGCATGTCAGGGGATCTGGAAACACCATATATTTT.

The gene calls are TRBV19 and TRBJ2-7; D gene uncertain. V was shortened by 1 base and J by 4 bases, with 2 bases between the two germline ends. This CDR3 spans 11 amino acids. Germline V gene lookup returns CDR1 LNHDA and CDR2 SQIVND (reference sequence). CDR3 nucleotide sequence: TGTGCCAGTAGTATAGGTTACGAGCAGTACTTC. Its protein is CASSIGYEQYF.

The chain has TRBV9 and TRBJ1-4, with D uncertain. CDR3 size: 15 residues. The V gene lost 5 bases and the J gene lost 5 bases, with 16 bases spanning the gap. CDR1 and CDR2 (germline): SGDLS, YYNGEE. The DNA for the CDR3 is TGTGCCAGCAGTCGCACCGGGCAGGAGAATGAAAAACTGTTTTTT. Protein sequence: CASSRTGQENEKLFF.

The V and J genes are TRBV7-9 and TRBJ1-4, with D perhaps matching TRBD1 (5 bases). The V end lost 5 bases, the J end lost 0 bases, and 10 bases lay between the germline ends. Germline lookup yields CDR1 SEHNR and CDR2 FQNEAQ (reference sequence). The CDR3 sequence is 15 residues long. The CDR3, as DNA: TGTGCCAGCAGCGGCGGGGGGACAACTAATGAAAAACTGTTTTTT. Protein sequence: CASSGGGTTNEKLFF.

This chain uses TRBV5-1 with TRBJ2-5; D remains unclear. Germline CDR1 is SGHRS and CDR2 is YFSETQ. The CDR3 is 13 residues long. Trimming removed 4 bases at V and 4 bases at J, with 11 bases between. Here the CDR3 reads CASSLWVGETQYF. The CDR3 nucleotides read TGCGCCAGCAGCCTCTGGGTCGGAGAGACCCAGTACTTC.

V is TRBV29-1 and J is TRBJ1-5; weak D call: TRBD1 (5 bases). This CDR3 region has 12 residues. V was pared by 4 bases and J by 5 bases, with 9 bases between. Germline values: CDR1 SQVTM, CDR2 ANQGSEA. Here the CDR3 reads CSVARDDQPQHF. DNA for the CDR3: TGCAGCGTTGCCCGGGACGATCAGCCCCAGCATTTT.

The chain combines TRBV6-1 with TRBJ1-1; the D is unclear. V lost 8 bases and J 8 bases, leaving 9 bases between the germline ends. This CDR3 has 10 residues. Germline CDR1 and CDR2: MNHNS and SASEGT. CDR3 coding DNA: TGTGCCAGCGAGAACGCCGAAGCTTTCTTT. This translates into CASENAEAFF.

The chain couples TRBV27 to TRBJ1-2; D remains unclear. The CDR3 consists of 14 residues. From germline, CDR1 is MNHEY and CDR2 SMNVEV (reference sequence). The V gene lost 6 bases and the J gene lost 5 bases, with 16 bases spanning the gap. The CDR3 loop reads CASSSLDLLYGYTF. The CDR3, as DNA: TGTGCCAGCAGCTCCTTGGATTTGCTGTATGGCTACACCTTC.

This chain joins TRBV14 and TRBJ2-5; no reliable D call. Trimming shortened V by 1 base and J by 5 bases, and 11 bases separated the two germline ends. Germline loops: CDR1 SGHDN, CDR2 FVKESK. The CDR3 is 14 amino acids. The CDR3 here is CASSQVTARETQYF. The CDR3 DNA is TGTGCCAGCAGCCAAGTGACGGCACGCGAGACCCAGTACTTC.

This chain uses TRBV19 with TRBJ1-2, with D possibly being TRBD1 (6 bases). The CDR3 has 15 amino acids. V was pared by 3 bases and J by 7 bases, with 18 bases between. CDR1 and CDR2 from the germline V gene are LNHDA and SQIVND (reference sequence). CDR3 sequence reads: CASSMGNYRVAGYTF. CDR3 nucleotides: TGTGCCAGTAGTATGGGGAATTACAGGGTAGCTGGCTACACCTTC.

The chain combines TRBV7-2 with TRBJ2-7; 14 positions match TRBD2. CDR1 is SGHTA, CDR2 FQGNSA, per germline. V shed 0 bases, J shed 2 bases, and the junction held 3 bases outside the gene matches. The CDR3 contains 17 residues. CDR3 protein: CASSLAGLAGDPYEQYF. Written as DNA, the CDR3 is TGTGCCAGCAGCTTAGCGGGACTAGCGGGAGACCCCTACGAGCAGTACTTC.